This TCR beta chain was found in a study of CD8 T cells in ankylosing spondylitis. With molecular barcodes, quantitative 5'-RACE was used to make the TCR beta libraries. TCRdb independently ran MiXCR on the 5' RACE reads; one entry per CDR3 protein. Of hundreds of thousands of distinct CDR3 sequences in the sample, roughly 12% were seen once. General study points: Some of the motif variants had earlier been found in reactive arthritis patients' fluid and blood. Disease-linked clones reportedly concentrated significantly in matched ankylosing spondylitis synovial fluid. About 8 highly homologous variants made up a TCR beta motif, and this motif appeared characteristic of ankylosing spondylitis blood.

Losses at the gene ends were 8 bases for V and 5 bases for J; bases not matched to a gene: 10. Per germline, CDR1 MNHEY and CDR2 SMNVEV (reference sequence). The CDR3 loop spans 15 amino acids. A few counts support this clonotype. Its antigen is not known. The chain employs TRBV27 and TRBJ1-5; TRBD1 matches 9 bases. The TCR sequence derives from a male donor with ankylosing spondylitis. The sample consisted of blood, either unsorted or a sorted T cell fraction (not recorded which). The CDR3 DNA reads as TGTGCCAGCTCCCGGACAGGGGTTGGGGATCAGCCCCAGCATTTT. Protein: CASSRTGVGDQPQHF.